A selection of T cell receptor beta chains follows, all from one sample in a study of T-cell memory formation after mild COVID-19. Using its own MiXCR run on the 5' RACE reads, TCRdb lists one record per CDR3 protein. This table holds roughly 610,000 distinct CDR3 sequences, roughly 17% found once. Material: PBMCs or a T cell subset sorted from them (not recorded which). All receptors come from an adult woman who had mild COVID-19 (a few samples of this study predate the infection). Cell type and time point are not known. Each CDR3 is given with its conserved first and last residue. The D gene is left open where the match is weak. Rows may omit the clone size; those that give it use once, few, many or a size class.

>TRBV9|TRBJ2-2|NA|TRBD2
TGTGCCAGCAGCGCCTTTAGCGGGGGGGCATCGAACACCGGGGAGCTGTTTTTT
CASSAFSGGASNTGELFF
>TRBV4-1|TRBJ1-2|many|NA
TGCGCCAGCAGCCCCCTCGGGAGGGCGCCTGCCTATGGCTACACCTTC
CASSPLGRAPAYGYTF
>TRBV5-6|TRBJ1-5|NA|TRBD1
TGTGCCAGCAGCTCGGGACAGGGATATCAGCCCCAGCATTTT
CASSSGQGYQPQHF
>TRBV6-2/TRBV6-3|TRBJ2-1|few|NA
TGTGCCAGCAGCTACACCTACGGGTACAATGAGCAGTTCTTC
CASSYTYGYNEQFF
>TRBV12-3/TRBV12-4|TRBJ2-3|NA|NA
TGTGCCAGCATGGCCTGGGGACAAGCAGATACGCAGTATTTT
CASMAWGQADTQYF
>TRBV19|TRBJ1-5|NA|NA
TGTGCCAGTAGTATAGTAGGGGGGAGCAATCAGCCCCAGCATTTT
CASSIVGGSNQPQHF
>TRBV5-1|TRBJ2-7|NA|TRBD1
TGCGCCAGCATCGCAGGGACAGGTCACGAGCAGTACTTC
CASIAGTGHEQYF
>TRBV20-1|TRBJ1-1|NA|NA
TGCAGTGCTAGAGACAGGGAGACTGAAGCTTTCTTT
CSARDRETEAFF
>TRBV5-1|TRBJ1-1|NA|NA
TGCGCCAGCAGCTTGATCTACGGGGGGTATGAAGCTTTCTTT
CASSLIYGGYEAFF
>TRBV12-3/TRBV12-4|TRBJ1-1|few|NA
TGTGCCAGCATCCCATCGACGCACAGGGACCGAACCCATGATCCTTACACTGAAGCTTTCTTT
CASIPSTHRDRTHDPYTEAFF
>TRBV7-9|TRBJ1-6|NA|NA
TGTGCCAGCAGCTTAGGGGGGACAACTCCCAGCACTTATAATTCACCCCTCCACTTT
CASSLGGTTPSTYNSPLHF
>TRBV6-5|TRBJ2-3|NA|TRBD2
TGTGCCAGCAGTTCACCGGGACTAGCGGGAAAAGATACGCAGTATTTT
CASSSPGLAGKDTQYF
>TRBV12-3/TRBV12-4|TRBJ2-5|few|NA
TGTGCCAGCAGTCAGGGTTGGGAGACCCAGTACTTC
CASSQGWETQYF
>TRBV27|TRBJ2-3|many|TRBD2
TGTGCCAGCAGTTTAGAACGGGAGGGACATACGCAGTATTTT
CASSLEREGHTQYF
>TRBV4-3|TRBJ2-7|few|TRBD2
TGCGCCAGCAGCCAAGAGGGACTAGCGAACTACGAGCAGTACTTC
CASSQEGLANYEQYF
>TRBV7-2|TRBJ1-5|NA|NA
TGTGCCAGCAGCTTAGGGGCCCTTAGCAATCAGCCCCAGCATTTT
CASSLGALSNQPQHF
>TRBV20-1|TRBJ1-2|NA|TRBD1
TGCAGTGCTAGGTCCGGGACAGGGGGCGGACCCTATGGCTACACCTTC
CSARSGTGGGPYGYTF
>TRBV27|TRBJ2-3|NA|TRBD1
TGTGCCAGCAGTTTCGGGACAGGGGCCACAGATACGCAGTATTTT
CASSFGTGATDTQYF
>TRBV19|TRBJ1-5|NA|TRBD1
TGTGCCAGTAGTACCCCGGGACAGGGGAGACAGCCCCAGCATTTT
CASSTPGQGRQPQHF
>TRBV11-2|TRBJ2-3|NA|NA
TGTGCCAGCAGCTCCTCCCCCAGACCGAGGACTAGCACAGATACGCAGTATTTT
CASSSSPRPRTSTDTQYF
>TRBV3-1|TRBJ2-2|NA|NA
TGTGCCAGCGGGCTAGCGAGCAACACCGGGGAGCTGTTTTTT
CASGLASNTGELFF
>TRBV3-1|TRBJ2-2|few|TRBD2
TGTGCCAGCAGCTGGACTAGCGGGTATACCGGGGAGCTGTTTTTT
CASSWTSGYTGELFF
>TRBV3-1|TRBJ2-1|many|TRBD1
TGTGCCAGCAGCCTCGGGACAGGAGTATCCTACAATGAGCAGTTCTTC
CASSLGTGVSYNEQFF
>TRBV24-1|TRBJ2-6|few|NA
TGTGCCACCAGTGACGGGACATTCTCTGGGGCCAACGTCCTGACTTTC
CATSDGTFSGANVLTF
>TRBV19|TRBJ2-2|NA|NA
TGTGCCAGCCCCACCGAGCTGTTTTTT
CASPTELFF
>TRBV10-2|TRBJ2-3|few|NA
TGCGCCAGCAGTGCCGAGGGGGGGAGGAGCACAGATACGCAGTATTTT
CASSAEGGRSTDTQYF
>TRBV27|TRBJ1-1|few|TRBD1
TGTGCCAGCAGTTCCCCTCGGACAGGGGGGAACACTGAAGCTTTCTTT
CASSSPRTGGNTEAFF
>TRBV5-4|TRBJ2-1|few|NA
TGTGCCAGCAGCCCCTCAGCGCAGGGACCTGACGAGCAGTTCTTC
CASSPSAQGPDEQFF
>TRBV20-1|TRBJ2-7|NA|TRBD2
TGCAGTGCTATTGGGGGAGGGTTGGAATACGAGCAGTACTTC
CSAIGGGLEYEQYF
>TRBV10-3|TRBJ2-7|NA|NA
TGTGCCATCAGTGAACAGGGCGGCTTCTACGAGCAGTACTTC
CAISEQGGFYEQYF
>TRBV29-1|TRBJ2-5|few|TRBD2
TGCAGCGTTGGTGGGTCGGCGGGAGAGGCATTCCAAGAGACCCAGTACTTC
CSVGGSAGEAFQETQYF
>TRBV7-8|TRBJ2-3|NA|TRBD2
TGTGCCAGCAGCCATCCGGGGGGGAGCGGGGTCACAGATACGCAGTATTTT
CASSHPGGSGVTDTQYF
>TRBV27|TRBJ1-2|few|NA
TGTGCCAGGAGGGCAGCTCTAGGCTACACCTTC
CARRAALGYTF
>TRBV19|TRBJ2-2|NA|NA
TGTGCCAGTAGTATCCCAAACACCGGGGAGCTGTTTTTT
CASSIPNTGELFF
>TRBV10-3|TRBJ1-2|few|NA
TGTGCCTTCCAGGGAGGTTATGGCTACACCTTC
CAFQGGYGYTF
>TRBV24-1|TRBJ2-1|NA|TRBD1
TGTGCCACCAGTGTGGGACAGGGGGCCCATGAGCAGTTCTTC
CATSVGQGAHEQFF
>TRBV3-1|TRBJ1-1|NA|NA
TGTGCCAGCAGGAGGGGGGCTGAAGCTTTCTTT
CASRRGAEAFF
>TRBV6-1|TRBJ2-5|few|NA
TGTGCCAGCACCGAGGGGGGCGCAGAGACCCAGTACTTC
CASTEGGAETQYF
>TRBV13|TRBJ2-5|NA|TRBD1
TGTGCCAGCAGCGAGGACAGGGGGAGCGAGACCCAGTACTTC
CASSEDRGSETQYF
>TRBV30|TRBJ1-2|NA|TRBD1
TGTGCCTGGAGTGTACTTAGGACAGGGGGGAACTTC
CAWSVLRTGGNF
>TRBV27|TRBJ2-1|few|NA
TGTGCCAGCCGAGACCGAGGCAGGGAGCAGTTCTTC
CASRDRGREQFF
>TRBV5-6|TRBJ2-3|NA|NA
TGTGCCAGCAGCCTATCGAGAGAAACGAGGCAGTATTTT
CASSLSRETRQYF
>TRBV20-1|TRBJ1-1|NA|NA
TGCAGTGCTAGACGCCCCCCTTCTGAAGCTTTCTTT
CSARRPPSEAFF
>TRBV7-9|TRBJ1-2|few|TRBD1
TGTGCCAGCAGCCACGGATCGGGACAGGGGAATGGCTACACCTTC
CASSHGSGQGNGYTF
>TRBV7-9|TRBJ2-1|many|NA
TGTGCCAGCAGCTTATCAAGGTTCGGTCGGCGGGGTAATGAGCAGTTCTTC
CASSLSRFGRRGNEQFF
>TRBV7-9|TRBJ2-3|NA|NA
TGTGCCAGCAGCTATAGCGGCACAGATACGCAGTATTTT
CASSYSGTDTQYF
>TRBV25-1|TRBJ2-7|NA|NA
TGTGCCAGCAGTGGGGGGGCGAGGGAGCAGTACTTC
CASSGGAREQYF
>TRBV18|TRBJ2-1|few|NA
TGTGCCAGCTCACCACCGACCACCCCCGGCAATGAGCAGTTCTTC
CASSPPTTPGNEQFF
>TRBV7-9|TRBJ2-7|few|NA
TGTGCCAGCAGCTTTCGCGGGCAGGGGATACACGAGCAGTACTTC
CASSFRGQGIHEQYF
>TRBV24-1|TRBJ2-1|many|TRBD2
TGTGCCACCAGTGATACCGGGAGGGCCAAGGAGCAGTTCTTC
CATSDTGRAKEQFF
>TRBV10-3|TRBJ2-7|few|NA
TGTGCCATCAGTCAGACTGGGACCACTGGGGGGGAGCAGTACTTC
CAISQTGTTGGEQYF
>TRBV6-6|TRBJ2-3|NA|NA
TGTGCCAACCGGCCCCCCACAGATACGCAGTATTTT
CANRPPTDTQYF
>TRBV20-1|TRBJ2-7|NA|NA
TGCAGTGCTAGAGACGGACCGCTTGGGAACGAGCAGTACTTC
CSARDGPLGNEQYF
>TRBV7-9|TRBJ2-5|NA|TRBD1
TGTGCCAGCAGCTTAGAGGGGAACAGGGGGAAGACCCAGTACTTC
CASSLEGNRGKTQYF
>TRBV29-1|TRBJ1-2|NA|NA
TGCAGCGTCACGACAGTAGATGGTGGCTACACCTTC
CSVTTVDGGYTF
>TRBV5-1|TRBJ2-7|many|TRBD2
TGCGCCAGCAGCTTGGGGGCTAGCGGAGGACGGACCTCCTACGAGCAGTACTTC
CASSLGASGGRTSYEQYF
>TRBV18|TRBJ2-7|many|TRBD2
TGTGCCAGCTCCGGACTAGCGGGGGGCTACGAGCAGTACTTC
CASSGLAGGYEQYF
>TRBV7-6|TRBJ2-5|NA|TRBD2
TGTGCCAGCAGCTTAGAGCCTAGCGGGCTCCAAGAGACCCAGTACTTC
CASSLEPSGLQETQYF
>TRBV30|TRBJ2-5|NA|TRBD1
TGTGCCTGGAGTCAAGGACAGGGGGCCTTTGAGACCCAGTACTTC
CAWSQGQGAFETQYF
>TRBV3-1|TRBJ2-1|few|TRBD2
TGTGCCAGCAGCCAAGTTCAACTAGCGGGAGACGATGAGCAGTTCTTC
CASSQVQLAGDDEQFF